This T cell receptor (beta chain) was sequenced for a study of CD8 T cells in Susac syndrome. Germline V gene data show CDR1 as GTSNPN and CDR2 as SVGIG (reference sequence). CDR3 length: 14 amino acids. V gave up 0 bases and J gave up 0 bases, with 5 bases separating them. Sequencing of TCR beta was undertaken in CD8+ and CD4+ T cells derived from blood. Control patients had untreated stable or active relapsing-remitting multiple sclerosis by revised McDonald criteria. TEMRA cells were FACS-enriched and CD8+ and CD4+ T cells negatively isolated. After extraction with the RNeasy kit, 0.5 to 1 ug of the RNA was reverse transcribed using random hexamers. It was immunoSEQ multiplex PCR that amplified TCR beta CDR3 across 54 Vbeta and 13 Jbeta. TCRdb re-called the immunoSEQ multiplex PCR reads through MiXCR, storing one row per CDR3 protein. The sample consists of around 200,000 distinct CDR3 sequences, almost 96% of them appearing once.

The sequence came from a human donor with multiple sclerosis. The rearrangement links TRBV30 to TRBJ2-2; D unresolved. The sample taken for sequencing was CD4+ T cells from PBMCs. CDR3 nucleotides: TGTGCCTGGAGTGTACGGGCGAACACCGGGGAGCTGTTTTTT. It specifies CAWSVRANTGELFF.